This is a list of T cell receptor beta chains from one sample in a study of blood T cell repertoires in COVID-19. Only in-frame clones appear in the TCRdb table, and some are missing; sequencing was by immunoSEQ multiplex PCR. The table has around 85,000 clones, about 90% seen once. The sequencing sample was made of peripheral blood. All receptors come from a woman over 75 with active or convalescent COVID-19. Both conserved end residues are part of each CDR3. Expanded clones are given a class, and other clones once, few, many or no size at all.

v_gene	j_gene	abundance	len	CDR3aa
TRBV4-2	TRBJ2-1	-	17	CASSQEGQGLGGDEQFF
TRBV19	TRBJ2-1	-	16	CASSISGTSGTGEQFF
TRBV6-6	TRBJ1-5	once	14	CASKLPRNNQPQHF
TRBV19	TRBJ1-5	-	15	CASSPIDRGYQPQHF
TRBV19	TRBJ2-3	-	13	CASSRAPGDTQYF
TRBV9	TRBJ1-2	-	11	CASSVVDSYTF
TRBV6-1	TRBJ1-5	-	16	CASSDIRRISNQPQHF
TRBV3-1/TRBV3-2	TRBJ2-3	-	17	CASSPSTSGLSTDTQYF
TRBV5-4	TRBJ1-1	once	14	CASSGDRGYTEAFF
TRBV21-1	TRBJ1-2	-	13	CASSKSSRCGYTF
TRBV9	TRBJ1-1	-	16	CASSDGIGVPTTEAFF
TRBV3-1/TRBV3-2	TRBJ1-1	-	14	CASSQDGRGSEAFF
TRBV19	TRBJ1-5	-	16	CASSSGLGQGNQPQHF
TRBV7-8	TRBJ2-7	once	16	CASSLGRPGGPSEQYF
TRBV28	TRBJ2-6	-	14	CASWGSTGANVLTF
TRBV9	TRBJ2-7	-	17	CASRAQLGTRVSYEQYF
TRBV25-1	TRBJ1-4	few	16	CASSAPTGGGNEKLFF
TRBV19	TRBJ2-4	-	16	CATQSRLAGFKNIQYF
TRBV27	TRBJ2-3	-	13	CASRRSSTDTQYF
TRBV5-1	TRBJ1-2	-	15	CASSLGGPRSVGYTF
TRBV11-2	TRBJ2-1	-	15	CASSGARSSYNEQFF
TRBV27	TRBJ2-7	-	15	CASRTGTSAFYEQYF
TRBV5-8	TRBJ1-1	-	13	CASRQKGSTEAFF
TRBV19	TRBJ2-7	-	14	CASSVRDRPYEQYF
TRBV7-2	TRBJ1-5	-	14	CASSFNRGYQPQHF
TRBV3-1/TRBV3-2	TRBJ1-2	-	13	CASSATGTYGYTF
TRBV5-1	TRBJ2-3	few	16	CASSLALAGGTDTQYF
TRBV11-3	TRBJ2-5	-	14	CASSSGQGRETQYF